This passage covers 12 T cell receptor beta chains from one sample sequenced in a study of blood T cell repertoires in COVID-19. Profiling relied on immunoSEQ multiplex PCR, and the TCRdb table lists in-frame clones only, not all of them. The sample includes roughly 150,000 clones, 79% of them seen just once. What was sequenced was PBMCs or T cells enriched from blood (not recorded which). The receptors here all came from a woman in her seventies in a cohort exposed to, infected with or recovered from COVID-19 (not recorded which).

This chain joins TRBV27 and TRBJ2-7; 11 positions agree with TRBD2. There are 16 residues in the CDR3. Germline loops: CDR1 MNHEY, CDR2 SMNVEV (reference sequence). V trimming: 6 bases; J trimming: 4 bases; junction bases outside the gene matches: 11. The CDR3 protein is CASSNAGTSGLYEQYF. For the CDR3, the DNA is TGTGCCAGCAGCAATGCCGGGACTAGCGGACTATACGAGCAGTACTTC.

The sample holds a few counts of this clone. The chain couples TRBV21-1 to TRBJ2-7; the D call of TRBD2 is as the table states it, not checked on the DNA. TRBV21-1 is labeled a pseudogene. The CDR3 is made up of 14 amino acids. The chain's CDR3 is CASSEGHFTDEQYF. The CDR3 DNA sequence: TGTGCCAGCAGCGAAGGCCATTTTACTGACGAGCAGTACTTC.

The chain uses TRBV5-1 and TRBJ1-2; the D gene is possibly TRBD1 (5 bases). Looked up from germline, CDR1 is SGHRS and CDR2 is YFSETQ. V was trimmed by 4 bases and J by 4 bases, leaving 11 bases between them. The CDR3 contains 13 residues. As DNA, the CDR3 is TGCGCCAGCAGCCCGACAGAAGTCTATGGCTACACCTTC. It yields the protein CASSPTEVYGYTF.

This chain connects TRBV28 to TRBJ2-2; 7 nucleotides match TRBD1. The V and J ends lost 3 bases and 8 bases, in that order; junction bases with no gene match: 9. This CDR3 region has 15 residues. Germline-derived CDR1 and CDR2 are MDHEN and SYDVKM. The CDR3 protein is CASSFLTGWAGELFF. The CDR3 coding sequence is TGTGCCAGCAGTTTCTTGACAGGGTGGGCGGGGGAGCTGTTTTTT.

The chain couples TRBV2 to TRBJ2-7; unclear D gene. The V end lost 8 bases, the J end lost 7 bases, and 18 bases lay between the germline ends. Germline V gives CDR1 SNHLY, CDR2 FYNNEI. The CDR3 is 13 residues long. In nucleotides, the CDR3 is TGTGCCAGCTCCCGCCCCCCGACGGAGGAGCAGTACTTC. Protein: CASSRPPTEEQYF.

The chain combines TRBV3-1 (or the pseudogene TRBV3-2) with TRBJ2-7; maybe TRBD1 (7 bases). CDR3 length equals 14 residues. The ends were cut back, 8 bases at V and 1 base at J, with 15 bases in the middle. Germline assignment: CDR1 LGHDT and CDR2 YNNKEL (reference sequence). The CDR3 is CASRNSGGSYEQYF. For the CDR3, the DNA is TGTGCCAGCCGAAACTCAGGGGGGTCCTACGAGCAGTACTTC.

The CDR3 region has the DNA TGCGCCAGCAGCCAATTCTATTCAGGGCAAGAGACCCAGTACTTC. Translation gives CASSQFYSGQETQYF. The chain employs TRBV4-3 and TRBJ2-5; D may be TRBD1 (5 bases). With 2 bases removed from V and 2 bases from J, the gap between germline ends came to 12 bases. Germline values: CDR1 LGHNA, CDR2 YSLEER. This CDR3 contains 15 residues.

This clone was observed a single time. The V call is TRBV5-1, the J call TRBJ2-5; 10 bases are a match to TRBD1. Germline V lookup: CDR1 SGHRS, CDR2 YFSETQ. V dropped 2 bases and J dropped 1; count of bases not matched to a gene: 2. CDR3 length: 15 residues. The CDR3 spells CASSFGQGVQETQYF. The CDR3 region has the DNA TGCGCCAGCAGCTTCGGACAGGGGGTCCAAGAGACCCAGTACTTC.

The CDR3 is CASRNRQGATEAFF. As DNA, the CDR3 is TGTGCCAGCAGGAACCGACAGGGAGCGACTGAAGCTTTCTTT. The chain combines TRBV2 with TRBJ1-1, with 7 bases aligning to TRBD1. The germline V gene encodes CDR1 SNHLY and CDR2 FYNNEI. The CDR3 spans 14 residues. V shed 6 bases and J 5 bases; nucleotides not matched to a gene: 9.

V gene TRBV28 combines with J gene TRBJ1-1; D not resolved. Deletions cut 7 bases from V and 2 bases from J, with 14 bases between. CDR1 and CDR2 from the germline V gene are MDHEN and SYDVKM. There are 14 residues in the CDR3. In DNA, the CDR3 is TGTGCCAGCACTACCCCGCACCTCAACACTGAAGCTTTCTTT. Its protein product is CASTTPHLNTEAFF. Based on the CDR3 plus reference TRBV28 and TRBJ1-1, the full variable domain is DVKVTQSSRYLVKRTGEKVFLECVQDMDHENMFWYRQDPGLGLRLIYFSYDVKMKEKGDIPEGYSVSREKKERFSLILESASTNQTSMYLCASTTPHLNTEAFFGQGTRLTVV.

The V gene is TRBV7-9, the J gene TRBJ2-7, with TRBD2 identical over 13 bases. After removal of 3 bases from V and 3 bases from J, the junction contained 2 bases not matched to a gene. From germline, CDR1 is SEHNR and CDR2 FQNEAQ (reference sequence). The length of the CDR3 is 15 residues. This chain's CDR3 is CASSFTSGRVYEQYF. DNA of the CDR3: TGTGCCAGCAGCTTTACTAGCGGGAGGGTCTACGAGCAGTACTTC.

This rearrangement joins TRBV20-1 to TRBJ2-1, with 9 bases matching TRBD1. The V gene end was trimmed by 3 bases and the J gene end by 8 bases; junction bases not matched to a gene: 8. The CDR3 has 14 amino acids. CDR1 DFQATT and CDR2 SNEGSKA come from the germline V gene (reference sequence). The CDR3 nucleotides are TGCAGTGCTAGTAGGGACAGGGTAAGCGATGAGCAGTTCTTC. Translation gives CSASRDRVSDEQFF.